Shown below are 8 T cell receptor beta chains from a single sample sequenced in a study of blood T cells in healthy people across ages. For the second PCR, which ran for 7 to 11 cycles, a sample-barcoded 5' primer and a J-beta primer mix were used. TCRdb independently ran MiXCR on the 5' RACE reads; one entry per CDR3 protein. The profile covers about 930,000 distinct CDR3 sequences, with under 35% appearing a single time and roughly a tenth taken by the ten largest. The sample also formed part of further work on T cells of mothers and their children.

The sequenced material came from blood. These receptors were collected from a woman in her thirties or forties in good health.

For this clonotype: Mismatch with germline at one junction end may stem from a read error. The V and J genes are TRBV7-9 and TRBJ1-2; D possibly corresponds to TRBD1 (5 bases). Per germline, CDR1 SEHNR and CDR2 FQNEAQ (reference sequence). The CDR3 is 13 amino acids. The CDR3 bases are TGTGCCAGCAGCTTAGGACAGTTTAATGGCTGCACCTTC. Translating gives CASSLGQFNGCTF.

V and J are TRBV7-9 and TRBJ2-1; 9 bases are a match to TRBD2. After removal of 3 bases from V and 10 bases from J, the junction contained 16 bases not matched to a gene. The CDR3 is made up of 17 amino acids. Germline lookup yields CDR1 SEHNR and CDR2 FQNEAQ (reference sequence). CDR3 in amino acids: CASSFQQFSGGPWEQFF. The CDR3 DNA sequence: TGTGCCAGCAGCTTCCAACAGTTTAGCGGGGGTCCTTGGGAGCAGTTCTTC. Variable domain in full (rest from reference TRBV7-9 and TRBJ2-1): DTGVSQNPRHKITKRGQNVTFRCDPISEHNRLYWYRQTLGQGPEFLTYFQNEAQLEKSRLLSDRFSAERPKGSFSTLEIQRTEQGDSAMYLCASSFQQFSGGPWEQFFGPGTRLTVL.

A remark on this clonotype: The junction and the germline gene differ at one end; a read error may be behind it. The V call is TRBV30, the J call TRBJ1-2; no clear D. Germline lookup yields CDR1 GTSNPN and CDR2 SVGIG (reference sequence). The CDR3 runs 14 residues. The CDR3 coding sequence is TGTGCCTGGAGTAGGCGGGCCATACTCTATGACTACACCTTC. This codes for CAWSRRAILYDYTF.

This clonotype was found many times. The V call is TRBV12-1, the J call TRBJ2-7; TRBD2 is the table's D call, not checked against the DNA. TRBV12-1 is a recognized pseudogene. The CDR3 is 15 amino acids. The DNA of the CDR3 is TGTGCCAGCAGCTTTGCCACGGCCCTCCGCGGCGAGCAGTACTTC. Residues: CASSFATALRGEQYF.

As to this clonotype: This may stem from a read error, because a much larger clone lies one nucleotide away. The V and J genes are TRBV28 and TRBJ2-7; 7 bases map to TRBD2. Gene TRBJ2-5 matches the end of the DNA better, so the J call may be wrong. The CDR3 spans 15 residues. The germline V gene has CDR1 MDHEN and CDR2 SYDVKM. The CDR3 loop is CASSSDGRGVETQYF. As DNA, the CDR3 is TGTGCCAGCAGTTCAGACGGACGGGGGGTAGAGACCCAGTACTTC.

In DNA form, the CDR3 reads TGCGCCAGCAAACAATCGGGACTTTCAAATACGCAGTATTTT. Amino acids: CASKQSGLSNTQYF. This rearrangement joins TRBV4-1 to TRBJ2-3, with D maybe TRBD2 (6 bases). V shed 7 bases and J shed 7 bases, with 18 bases lying between them. The CDR3 is 14 amino acids. Germline V lookup: CDR1 MGHRA, CDR2 YSYEKL.

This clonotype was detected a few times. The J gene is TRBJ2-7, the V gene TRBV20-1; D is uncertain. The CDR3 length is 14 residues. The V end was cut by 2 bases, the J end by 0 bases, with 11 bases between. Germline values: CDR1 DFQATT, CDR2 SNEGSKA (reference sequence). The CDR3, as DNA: TGCAGTGCTAGACAGGAGCCTAGCTCCTACGAGCAGTACTTC. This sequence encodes CSARQEPSSYEQYF.

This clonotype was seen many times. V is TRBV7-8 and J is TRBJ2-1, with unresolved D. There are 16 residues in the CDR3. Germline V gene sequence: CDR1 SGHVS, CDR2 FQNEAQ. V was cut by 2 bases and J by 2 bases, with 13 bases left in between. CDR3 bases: TGTGCCAGCAGCTTATGGGTGACACTTGCCTACAATGAGCAGTTCTTC. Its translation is CASSLWVTLAYNEQFF.